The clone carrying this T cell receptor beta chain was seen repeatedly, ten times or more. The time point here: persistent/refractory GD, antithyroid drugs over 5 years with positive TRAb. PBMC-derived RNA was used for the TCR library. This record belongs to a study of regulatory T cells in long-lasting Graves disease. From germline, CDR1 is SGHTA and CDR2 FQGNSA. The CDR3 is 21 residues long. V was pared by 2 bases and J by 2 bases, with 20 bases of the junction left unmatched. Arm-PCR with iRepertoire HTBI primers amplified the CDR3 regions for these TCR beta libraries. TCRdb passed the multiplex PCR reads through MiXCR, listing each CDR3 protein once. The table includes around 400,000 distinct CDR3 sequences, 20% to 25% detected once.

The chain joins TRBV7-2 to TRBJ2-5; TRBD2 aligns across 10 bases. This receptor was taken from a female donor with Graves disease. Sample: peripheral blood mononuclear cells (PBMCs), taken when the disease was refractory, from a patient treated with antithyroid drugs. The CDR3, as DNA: TGTGCCAGCAGCTTAAACGTAATTGGCAGACTAGCGGGTTTGCGGCAAGAGACCCAGTACTTC. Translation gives CASSLNVIGRLAGLRQETQYF.